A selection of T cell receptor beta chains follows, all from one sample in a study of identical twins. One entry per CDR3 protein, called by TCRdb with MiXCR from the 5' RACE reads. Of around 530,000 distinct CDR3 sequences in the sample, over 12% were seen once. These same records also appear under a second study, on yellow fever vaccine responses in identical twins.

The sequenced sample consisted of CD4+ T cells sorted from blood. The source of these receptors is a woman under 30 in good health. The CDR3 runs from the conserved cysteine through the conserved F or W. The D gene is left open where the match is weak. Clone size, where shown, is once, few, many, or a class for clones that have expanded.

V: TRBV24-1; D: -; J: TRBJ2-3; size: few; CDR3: CAIRRGDTQYF; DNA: TGTGCCATCAGGAGGGGAGATACGCAGTATTTT
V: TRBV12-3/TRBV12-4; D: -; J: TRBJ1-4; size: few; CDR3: CASSLWGRGEKLFF; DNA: TGTGCCAGCAGTTTGTGGGGAAGGGGTGAAAAACTGTTTTTT
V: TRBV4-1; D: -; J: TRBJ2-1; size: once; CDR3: CASSRTMLFGGNEQFF; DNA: TGCGCCAGCAGCCGAACAATGTTGTTCGGTGGCAATGAGCAGTTCTTC
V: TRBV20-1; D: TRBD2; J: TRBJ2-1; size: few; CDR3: CSAIVAGGLHEQFF; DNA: TGCAGTGCTATTGTAGCGGGAGGGTTGCATGAGCAGTTCTTC
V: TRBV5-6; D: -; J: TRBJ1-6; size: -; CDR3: CASSLGRGRYNSPLHF; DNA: TGTGCCAGCAGCTTGGGTCGCGGACGGTATAATTCACCCCTCCACTTT
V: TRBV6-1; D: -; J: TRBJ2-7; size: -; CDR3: CASSEVGASSYEQYF; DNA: TGTGCCAGCAGTGAAGTAGGAGCCTCATCCTACGAGCAGTACTTC
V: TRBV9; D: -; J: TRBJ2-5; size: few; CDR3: CASSSGQVNQETQYF; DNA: TGTGCCAGCAGCTCAGGGCAGGTGAACCAAGAGACCCAGTACTTC
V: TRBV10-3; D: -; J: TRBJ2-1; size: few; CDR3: CAISGWGAISSYNEQFF; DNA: TGTGCCATCAGTGGATGGGGTGCCATCAGCTCCTACAATGAGCAGTTCTTC
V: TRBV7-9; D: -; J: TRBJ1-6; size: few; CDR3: CASSRSGDSPLHF; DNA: TGTGCCAGCAGCCGATCGGGGGACTCACCCCTCCACTTT
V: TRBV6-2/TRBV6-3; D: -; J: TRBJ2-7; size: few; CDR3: CASTRGAAGSYEQYF; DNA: TGTGCCAGCACCCGGGGGGCGGCGGGCTCCTACGAGCAGTACTTC
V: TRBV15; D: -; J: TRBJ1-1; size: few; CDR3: CATSRAPGTNTEAFF; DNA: TGTGCCACCAGCAGAGCGCCAGGAACGAACACTGAAGCTTTCTTT
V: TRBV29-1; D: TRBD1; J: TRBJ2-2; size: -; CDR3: CSVKKTGGGTGELFF; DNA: TGCAGCGTGAAAAAAACAGGGGGCGGTACCGGGGAGCTGTTTTTT
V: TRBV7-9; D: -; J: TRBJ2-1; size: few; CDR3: CASSLPLEAYNEQFF; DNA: TGTGCCAGCAGCTTACCCCTCGAAGCCTACAATGAGCAGTTCTTC
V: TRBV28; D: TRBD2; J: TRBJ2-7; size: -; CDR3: CASIGGDLYYEQYF; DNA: TGTGCCAGCATCGGGGGGGACTTATACTACGAGCAGTACTTC
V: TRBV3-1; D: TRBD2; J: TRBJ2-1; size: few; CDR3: CASSRKSTSGYNEQFF; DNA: TGTGCCAGCAGCCGGAAATCGACTAGCGGATACAATGAGCAGTTCTTC
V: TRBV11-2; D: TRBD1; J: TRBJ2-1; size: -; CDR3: CASSLRRRETRDRIYNEQFF; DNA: TGTGCCAGCAGCTTACGAAGAAGGGAAACCCGGGACAGGATCTACAATGAGCAGTTCTTC
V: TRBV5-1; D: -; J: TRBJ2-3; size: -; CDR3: CASSNQNPLTDTQYF; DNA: TGCGCCAGCAGCAATCAGAATCCTCTTACAGATACGCAGTATTTT
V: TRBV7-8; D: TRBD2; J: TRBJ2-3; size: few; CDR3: CASSLPMTSGAHYTDTQYF; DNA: TGTGCCAGCAGCTTACCTATGACTAGCGGGGCGCATTACACAGATACGCAGTATTTT
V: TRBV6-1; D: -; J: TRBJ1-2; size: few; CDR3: CATRLLSRDYGYTF; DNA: TGTGCCACCCGACTCTTATCTAGGGACTATGGCTACACCTTC
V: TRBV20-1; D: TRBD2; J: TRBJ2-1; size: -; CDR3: CSARSGGDNEQFF; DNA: TGCAGTGCTAGGAGCGGGGGGGACAATGAGCAGTTCTTC
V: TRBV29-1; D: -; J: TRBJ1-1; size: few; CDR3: CSATLGGVNTEAFF; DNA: TGCAGCGCCACGCTCGGGGGGGTGAACACTGAAGCTTTCTTT
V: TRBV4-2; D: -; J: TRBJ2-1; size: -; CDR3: CASSQDLSSWGSYNEQFF; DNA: TGTGCCAGCAGCCAAGATCTGAGTAGTTGGGGCTCCTACAATGAGCAGTTCTTC
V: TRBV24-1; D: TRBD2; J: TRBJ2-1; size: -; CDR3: CATSLGGTSYNEQFF; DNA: TGTGCCACCAGTCTGGGGGGGACCTCCTACAATGAGCAGTTCTTC
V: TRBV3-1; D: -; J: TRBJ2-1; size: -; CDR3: CASSQSHEQFF; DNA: TGTGCCAGCTCCCAGTCCCATGAGCAGTTCTTC
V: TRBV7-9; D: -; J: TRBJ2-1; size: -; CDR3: CASSLSGPEGEQFF; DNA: TGTGCCAGCAGCTTAAGTGGTCCTGAAGGTGAGCAGTTCTTC
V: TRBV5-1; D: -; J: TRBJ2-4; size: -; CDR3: CASSVQPQDIQYF; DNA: TGCGCCAGCAGCGTACAGCCCCAGGACATTCAGTACTTC
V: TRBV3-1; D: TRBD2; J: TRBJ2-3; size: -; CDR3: CASSQTSGGPDTQYF; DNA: TGTGCCAGCAGCCAGACTAGCGGGGGACCAGATACGCAGTATTTT
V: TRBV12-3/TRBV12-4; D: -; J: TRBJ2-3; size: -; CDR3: CASRSGDVETDTQYF; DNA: TGTGCCAGCAGATCGGGGGACGTCGAGACAGATACGCAGTATTTT
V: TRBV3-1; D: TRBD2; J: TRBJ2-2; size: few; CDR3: CASSPGLAGGQTGELFF; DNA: TGTGCCAGCAGCCCGGGACTAGCGGGGGGGCAAACCGGGGAGCTGTTTTTT
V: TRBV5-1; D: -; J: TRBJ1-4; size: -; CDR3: CASRDGNEKLFF; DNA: TGCGCCAGCAGGGACGGCAATGAAAAACTGTTTTTT
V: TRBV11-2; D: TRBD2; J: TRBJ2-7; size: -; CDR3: CASSSGRRETSYEQYF; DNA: TGTGCCAGCAGCTCGGGGAGGCGGGAGACTTCCTACGAGCAGTACTTC
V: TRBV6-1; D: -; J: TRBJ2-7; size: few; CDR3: CASSSDIQGTLYEQYF; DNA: TGTGCCAGCAGCTCCGACATACAGGGTACCCTCTACGAGCAGTACTTC
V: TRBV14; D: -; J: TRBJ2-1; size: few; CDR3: CASKRSGTYNEQFF; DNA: TGTGCCAGCAAACGGAGCGGGACATACAATGAGCAGTTCTTC
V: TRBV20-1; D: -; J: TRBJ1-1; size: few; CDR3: CSAVGIKDGGTEAFF; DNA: TGCAGTGCTGTAGGGATTAAGGACGGGGGCACTGAAGCTTTCTTT
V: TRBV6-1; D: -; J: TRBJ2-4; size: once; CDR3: CASTTGGVAKNIQYF; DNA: TGTGCCAGCACCACCGGCGGAGTAGCCAAAAACATTCAGTACTTC
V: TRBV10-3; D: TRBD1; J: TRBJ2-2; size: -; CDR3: CAIRNPGQGLTGELFF; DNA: TGTGCCATCAGAAACCCGGGACAGGGATTGACCGGGGAGCTGTTTTTT
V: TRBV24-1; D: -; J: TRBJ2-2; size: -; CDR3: CATSDSTRNTGELFF; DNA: TGTGCCACCAGTGATTCGACCAGAAACACCGGGGAGCTGTTTTTT
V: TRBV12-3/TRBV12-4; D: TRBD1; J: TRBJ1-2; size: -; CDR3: CASTGTGAGYTF; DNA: TGTGCCAGCACCGGGACAGGGGCTGGCTACACCTTC
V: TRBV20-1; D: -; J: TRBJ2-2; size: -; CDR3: CSARVHHTGELFF; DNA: TGCAGTGCTAGAGTCCATCACACCGGGGAGCTGTTTTTT
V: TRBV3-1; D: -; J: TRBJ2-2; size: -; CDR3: CASSQAGGGSNTGELFF; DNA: TGTGCCAGCAGCCAGGCTGGGGGGGGCTCGAACACCGGGGAGCTGTTTTTT
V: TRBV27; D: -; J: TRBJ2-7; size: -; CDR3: CSSSLTLLSYEQYF; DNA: TGTTCCAGCAGTTTGACACTGTTAAGCTACGAGCAGTACTTC
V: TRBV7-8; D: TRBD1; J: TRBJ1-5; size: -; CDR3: CASSPGQGTGNQPRHF; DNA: TGTGCCAGCAGCCCCGGACAGGGGACGGGCAATCAGCCCCGGCATTTT